Each of the 21 T cell receptor beta chains below was sequenced from the same sample in a study of immune evolution from preneoplasia to lung adenocarcinoma. Produced via immunoSEQ multiplex PCR; TCRdb's table is partial and in-frame only. Of roughly 14,000 clones listed, roughly 80% were seen once; the top ten hold more than 4%. Sequencing was performed on FFPE minimally invasive lung adenocarcinoma tissue. These receptors were obtained from a person aged 65-85 years with lung adenocarcinoma.

The rearrangement links TRBV5-6 to TRBJ2-2; 7 bases line up with TRBD1. Per the germline V gene, CDR1 is SGHDT and CDR2 is YYEEEE. The CDR3 covers 16 residues. V lost 4 bases, J lost 0 bases, and 6 bases stayed unmatched. CDR3 nucleotide sequence: TGTGCCAGCAGCCTCCGGACAGGTTCGAACACCGGGGAGCTGTTTTTT. Amino acid sequence: CASSLRTGSNTGELFF.

The chain links TRBV5-1 to TRBJ2-7; TRBD1 matches 11 bases. Losses at the gene ends were 3 bases for V and 5 bases for J; bases not matched to a gene: 7. Germline CDR1 reads SGHRS; CDR2 reads YFSETQ. The CDR3 consists of 15 residues. The CDR3 loop reads CASSSGQGASHEQYF. CDR3 bases: TGCGCCAGCAGCTCAGGACAGGGGGCTTCCCACGAGCAGTACTTC.

The V and J genes are TRBV5-4 and TRBJ1-2; 8 nucleotides align to TRBD1. Germline loops: CDR1 SGHNT, CDR2 YYREEE (reference sequence). After removal of 5 bases from V and 4 bases from J, the junction contained 10 bases not matched to a gene. This CDR3 has 15 residues. This CDR3 is CASRPGDRTAYGYTF. CDR3 nucleotides: TGTGCCAGCAGACCGGGGGACAGGACGGCCTATGGCTACACCTTC. Full variable domain (missing parts from reference TRBV5-4 and TRBJ1-2): ETGVTQSPTHLIKTRGQQVTLRCSSQSGHNTVSWYQQALGQGPQFIFQYYREEENGRGNFPPRFSGLQFPNYSSELNVNALELDDSALYLCASRPGDRTAYGYTFGSGTRLTVV.

V usage is TRBV5-4 and J usage is TRBJ1-1; D not resolved. Trimming took off 0 bases at V and 3 bases at J, with 9 bases between the two ends. This CDR3 spans 14 amino acids. Germline values: CDR1 SGHNT, CDR2 YYREEE (reference sequence). The DNA of the CDR3 is TGTGCCAGCAGCTTGGCGGATATGGACACTGAAGCTTTCTTT. Its protein product is CASSLADMDTEAFF.

For the CDR3, the DNA is TGTGCCAGCAGCCAAGGGACAGGGCGTGGAGAAAAACTGTTTTTT. Amino acid sequence: CASSQGTGRGEKLFF. The chain is built from TRBV14 and TRBJ1-4; 8 nucleotides match TRBD1. Trimming at V came to 1 base and at J to 8 bases, leaving 6 bases not matched to a gene. CDR3 size: 15 residues. Germline loops: CDR1 SGHDN, CDR2 FVKESK.

This sequence joins TRBV5-4 and TRBJ2-3, with a tentative D call TRBD1 (6 bases). Looked up from germline, CDR1 is SGHNT and CDR2 is YYREEE (reference sequence). The CDR3 covers 17 residues. Trimming pared 2 bases from V and 4 bases from J, leaving 20 bases between. The CDR3 loop reads CASSLQDRPKGADTQYF. The CDR3 nucleotides read TGTGCCAGCAGCTTACAAGACAGGCCGAAAGGGGCAGATACGCAGTATTTT. The full variable domain, in which reference TRBV5-4 and TRBJ2-3 provide the parts outside the CDR3, is ETGVTQSPTHLIKTRGQQVTLRCSSQSGHNTVSWYQQALGQGPQFIFQYYREEENGRGNFPPRFSGLQFPNYSSELNVNALELDDSALYLCASSLQDRPKGADTQYFGPGTRLTVL.

The V call is TRBV9, the J call TRBJ2-7; D is possibly TRBD2 (6 bases). V lost 7 bases, J lost 5 bases, and 19 bases lay in between. The CDR3 consists of 14 residues. CDR1 is SGDLS, CDR2 YYNGEE, per germline. The CDR3 is CASAPRRAGNEQYF. CDR3 in DNA: TGTGCCAGCGCCCCTCGGCGGGCGGGGAACGAGCAGTACTTC.

The genes are TRBV7-2 and TRBJ2-7, with D tentatively TRBD1 (7 bases). The V and J ends lost 5 bases and 6 bases respectively, with 11 bases between them. The CDR3 contains 12 residues. Germline values: CDR1 SGHTA, CDR2 FQGNSA. In DNA, the CDR3 is TGTGCCAGCAGCCTGCAGGGGGGCGAGCAGTACTTC. Translating it yields CASSLQGGEQYF.

V and J are TRBV27 and TRBJ2-5, with 7 bases identical to TRBD2. The length of the CDR3 is 12 residues. CDR1 and CDR2 (germline): MNHEY, SMNVEV (reference sequence). V shed 4 bases, J shed 7 bases, and the junction held 3 bases outside the gene matches. The CDR3 loop is CASSSWGGTQYF. DNA of the CDR3: TGTGCCAGCAGTTCGTGGGGGGGGACCCAGTACTTC.

This chain uses TRBV7-6 with TRBJ2-3; D not certain. The CDR3 contains 16 residues. V lost 4 bases and J 0 bases, leaving 14 bases between the germline ends. Per germline, CDR1 SGHVS and CDR2 FNYEAQ. The CDR3 loop reads CASSSDFFTSTDTQYF. The CDR3 DNA reads TGTGCCAGCAGCTCTGACTTTTTCACTAGCACAGATACGCAGTATTTT. Complete variable domain (other parts from reference TRBV7-6 and TRBJ2-3): GAGVSQSPRYKVTKRGQDVALRCDPISGHVSLYWYRQALGQGPEFLTYFNYEAQQDKSGLPNDRFSAERPEGSISTLTIQRTEQRDSAMYRCASSSDFFTSTDTQYFGPGTRLTVL.

DNA of the CDR3: TGCGCCAGCAGCGGACAGGGGCCCCCCTACGAGCAGTACTTC. Its translation is CASSGQGPPYEQYF. The rearrangement joins TRBV4-1 to TRBJ2-7, with 9 bases fitting TRBD1. V trimming: 5 bases; J trimming: 2 bases; junction bases outside the gene matches: 4. This CDR3 has 14 residues. Per germline, CDR1 MGHRA and CDR2 YSYEKL.

The rearrangement joins TRBV18 to TRBJ2-3, with a tentative D call TRBD2 (6 bases). Per the germline V gene, CDR1 is KGHSH and CDR2 is LQKENI. V was shortened by 4 bases and J by 10 bases, with 12 bases between the two germline ends. The CDR3 is 12 residues long. The CDR3 here is CASSRAGIAQYF. Written as DNA, the CDR3 is TGTGCCAGCTCACGGGCGGGAATAGCGCAGTATTTT. The full variable domain, with the rest looked up from reference TRBV18 and TRBJ2-3, is NAGVMQNPRHLVRRRGQEARLRCSPMKGHSHVYWYRQLPEEGLKFMVYLQKENIIDESGMPKERFSAEFPKEGPSILRIQQVVRGDSAAYFCASSRAGIAQYFGPGTRLTVL.

This clone was detected a few times. This chain connects TRBV5-1 to TRBJ2-7; D unclear. The germline CDR1 and CDR2 sequences are SGHRS and YFSETQ. The CDR3 is 14 residues long. V gave up 1 base and J gave up 2 bases, with 10 bases separating them. The CDR3 DNA sequence: TGCGCCAGCAGCTTGAGATCGGATACCTACGAGCAGTACTTC. Translation gives CASSLRSDTYEQYF.

This clone has more than one count but fewer than ten. This chain uses TRBV29-1 with TRBJ2-3; 10 bases line up with TRBD2. This CDR3 has 15 residues. Germline-derived CDR1 and CDR2 are SQVTM and ANQGSEA. J lost 3 bases, V lost 4 bases, and 7 bases had no gene match. The CDR3, as DNA: TGCAGCGTTGTCGGGCTAGCGGGGGTAACAGATACGCAGTATTTT. Translation: CSVVGLAGVTDTQYF.

This clone was detected a few times. The chain carries TRBV6-5 and TRBJ1-5, with TRBD1 matching 8 bases. CDR1 is MNHEY and CDR2 is SVGAGI in the germline V gene. The CDR3 consists of 15 residues. V trimming: 6 bases; J trimming: 2 bases; junction bases outside the gene matches: 6. CDR3 coding DNA: TGTGCCAGCAGGGAACAGGGGGTCGGCAATCAGCCCCAGCATTTT. It specifies CASREQGVGNQPQHF.

This chain connects TRBV9 to TRBJ1-2; D remains unclear. Germline V lookup: CDR1 SGDLS, CDR2 YYNGEE. The length of the CDR3 is 14 residues. V was shortened by 3 bases and J by 4 bases, with 13 bases between the two germline ends. CDR3 sequence (DNA): TGTGCCAGCAGCGATAATGCTGGAGGCTATGGCTACACCTTC. Translating it yields CASSDNAGGYGYTF.

The V and J genes are TRBV28 and TRBJ2-1, with D tentatively TRBD1 (6 bases). The CDR3 sequence is 15 residues long. CDR1 is MDHEN, CDR2 SYDVKM, per germline. V shed 6 bases and J shed 6 bases, with 18 bases lying between them. This CDR3 reads CASRSRDKGSNEQFF. CDR3 coding DNA: TGTGCCAGCAGATCCCGGGACAAGGGATCCAATGAGCAGTTCTTC.

This chain links TRBV30 with TRBJ1-1, with D maybe TRBD1 (5 bases). This CDR3 comprises 13 residues. The V end was cut by 5 bases, the J end by 5 bases, with 15 bases between. Per the germline V gene, CDR1 is GTSNPN and CDR2 is SVGIG (reference sequence). Here the CDR3 reads CAWGPGGGTEAFF. In nucleotides, the CDR3 is TGTGCCTGGGGGCCCGGTGGGGGGACTGAAGCTTTCTTT.

V and J are TRBV6-6 and TRBJ2-1; 7 bases agree with TRBD1. Trimming took 8 bases from V and 0 from J; bases not matched to a gene: 10. The germline CDR1 and CDR2 sequences are MNHNY and SVGAGI (reference sequence). The CDR3 covers 16 residues. The CDR3 sequence is CASEGARQLSYNEQFF. The CDR3, as DNA: TGTGCCAGCGAGGGGGCTCGACAACTCTCCTACAATGAGCAGTTCTTC.

The chain has TRBV2 and TRBJ1-5; no clear D. Trimming left V 3 bases short and J 9 bases short, with 12 bases between. This CDR3 region has 13 residues. The germline V gene has CDR1 SNHLY and CDR2 FYNNEI. CDR3 sequence reads: CASSEGPVGPQHF. CDR3 in DNA: TGTGCCAGCAGTGAGGGCCCCGTTGGGCCCCAGCATTTT.

This chain uses TRBV5-4 with TRBJ2-2; 10 nucleotides match TRBD2. Germline CDR1 and CDR2: SGHNT and YYREEE (reference sequence). J lost 3 bases, V lost 0 bases, and 5 bases had no gene match. The CDR3 has 17 residues. The CDR3 loop is CASSLESGGAHTGELFF. The CDR3 nucleotides read TGTGCCAGCAGCTTGGAGAGCGGGGGGGCTCACACCGGGGAGCTGTTTTTT.